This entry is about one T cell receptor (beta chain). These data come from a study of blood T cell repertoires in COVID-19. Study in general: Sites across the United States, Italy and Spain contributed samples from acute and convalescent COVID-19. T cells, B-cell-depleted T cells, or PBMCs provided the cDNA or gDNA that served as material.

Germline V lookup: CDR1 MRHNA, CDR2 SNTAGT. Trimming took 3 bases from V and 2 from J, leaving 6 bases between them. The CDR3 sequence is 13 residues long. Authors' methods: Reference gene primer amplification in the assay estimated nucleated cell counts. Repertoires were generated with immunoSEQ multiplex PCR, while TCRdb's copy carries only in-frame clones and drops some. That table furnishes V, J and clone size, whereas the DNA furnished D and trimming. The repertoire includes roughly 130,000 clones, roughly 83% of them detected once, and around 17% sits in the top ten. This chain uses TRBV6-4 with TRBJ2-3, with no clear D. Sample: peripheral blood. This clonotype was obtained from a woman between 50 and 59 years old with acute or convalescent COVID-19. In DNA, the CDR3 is TGTGCCAGCAGTGAGAGGTTCACAGATACGCAGTATTTT. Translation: CASSERFTDTQYF.